A selection of T cell receptor beta chains follows, all from one sample in a study of shared clonotypes between healthy human individuals. This table comes from immunoSEQ multiplex PCR, and its TCRdb copy is limited to in-frame clones, with some not included. The sample consists of 470,000 or so clones, about 78% of them appearing once. Source material: PBMCs. These receptors all stem from a woman between 40 and 50 years old in good health. Some clones in this sample may be carry-over from other donors' samples. Both conserved end residues are part of each CDR3. The D gene is left open where the match is weak. Where a row states a size, it is once, few, many or the class of an expanded clone; other rows omit it.

J: TRBJ2-1; V: TRBV6-5; D: NA; size: NA; CDR3: CASRGRPNEQFF; DNA: TGTGCCAGCAGGGGGAGGCCGAATGAGCAGTTCTTC
J: TRBJ1-4; V: TRBV7-9; D: NA; size: NA; CDR3: CASSADSATNEKLFF; DNA: TGTGCCAGCAGCGCGGACTCCGCAACTAATGAAAAACTGTTTTTT
J: TRBJ2-1; V: TRBV5-8; D: TRBD1; size: NA; CDR3: CASSGMTGRQFF; DNA: TGTGCCAGCAGCGGGATGACAGGGAGGCAGTTCTTC
J: TRBJ2-5; V: TRBV18; D: TRBD1; size: NA; CDR3: CASSPLSGQGETQYF; DNA: TGTGCCAGCTCACCTCTTTCGGGACAGGGAGAGACCCAGTACTTC
J: TRBJ2-1; V: TRBV7-3; D: TRBD2; size: NA; CDR3: CASSLTRDYGNEQFF; DNA: TGTGCCAGCAGCTTAACGAGGGACTACGGCAATGAGCAGTTCTTC
J: TRBJ1-1; V: TRBV28; D: TRBD1; size: many; CDR3: CASSSGRWDSEAFF; DNA: TGTGCCAGCAGTTCAGGCCGCTGGGACAGTGAAGCTTTCTTT
J: TRBJ1-2; V: TRBV19; D: TRBD1; size: once; CDR3: CASLDDRGYGYTF; DNA: TGTGCCAGCCTAGACGACAGGGGCTATGGCTACACCTTC
J: TRBJ2-7; V: TRBV2; D: NA; size: NA; CDR3: CASSVWRGRAYEQYF; DNA: TGTGCCAGCAGTGTGTGGAGGGGGCGCGCGTACGAGCAGTACTTC
J: TRBJ2-2; V: TRBV7-3; D: TRBD2; size: NA; CDR3: CASSSGLPGELFF; DNA: TGTGCCAGCAGCTCGGGACTACCCGGGGAGCTGTTTTTT
J: TRBJ2-1; V: TRBV21-1; D: NA; size: once; CDR3: CASSKGDTEPGNEQFF; DNA: TGTGCCAGCAGCAAAGGGGACACCGAGCCCGGCAATGAGCAGTTCTTC
J: TRBJ2-5; V: TRBV5-8; D: NA; size: few; CDR3: CASSYSGSSGETQYF; DNA: TGTGCCAGCAGCTACTCAGGTTCCAGCGGGGAGACCCAGTACTTC
J: TRBJ2-2; V: TRBV7-8; D: NA; size: once; CDR3: CASSPSALANTGELFF; DNA: TGTGCCAGCAGCCCTTCAGCGCTCGCGAACACCGGGGAGCTGTTTTTT
J: TRBJ1-2; V: TRBV2; D: TRBD1; size: once; CDR3: CASSPDRGSLYGYTF; DNA: TGTGCCAGCAGCCCTGACAGGGGTAGCCTCTATGGCTACACCTTC
J: TRBJ2-7; V: TRBV28; D: TRBD1; size: NA; CDR3: CASSKGQPYEQYF; DNA: TGTGCCAGCAGTAAGGGACAGCCCTACGAGCAGTACTTC